This T cell receptor (beta chain) comes out of a study of beta chain features in type 1 diabetes. Trimming left V 1 base short and J 5 bases short, with 7 bases between. Germline V gene lookup returns CDR1 MNHNY and CDR2 SVGAGI (reference sequence). There are 13 residues in the CDR3. The whole isolated RNA underwent reverse transcription, so sequencing captured expressed TCRB transcripts. Clones were sequenced by immunoSEQ multiplex PCR, and TCRdb holds only the in-frame ones, with some missing. The data contain around 140,000 clones, less than 10% of them singletons. This receptor was obtained from a woman between 40 and 50 years old in good health. Sequenced: central memory CD4+ T cells from blood. J is TRBJ2-3 and V is TRBV6-6; D gene unclear. CDR3 region: CASSYWRGDTQYF. CDR3 DNA sequence: TGTGCCAGCAGTTACTGGCGCGGAGATACGCAGTATTTT.